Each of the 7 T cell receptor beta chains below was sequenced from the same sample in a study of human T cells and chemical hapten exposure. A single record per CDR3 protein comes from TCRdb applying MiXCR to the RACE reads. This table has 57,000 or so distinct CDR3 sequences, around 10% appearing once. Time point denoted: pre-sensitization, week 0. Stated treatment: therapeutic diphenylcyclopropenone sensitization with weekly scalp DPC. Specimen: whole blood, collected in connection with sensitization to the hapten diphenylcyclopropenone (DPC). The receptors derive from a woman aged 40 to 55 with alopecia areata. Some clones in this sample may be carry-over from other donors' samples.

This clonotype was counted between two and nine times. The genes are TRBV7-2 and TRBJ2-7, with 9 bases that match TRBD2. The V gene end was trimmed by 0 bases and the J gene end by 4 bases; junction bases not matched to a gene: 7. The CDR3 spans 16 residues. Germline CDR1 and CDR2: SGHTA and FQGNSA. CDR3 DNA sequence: TGTGCCAGCAGCTTAGCGCGAAGCGGGGGGCCTTACGAGCAGTACTTC. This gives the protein CASSLARSGGPYEQYF.

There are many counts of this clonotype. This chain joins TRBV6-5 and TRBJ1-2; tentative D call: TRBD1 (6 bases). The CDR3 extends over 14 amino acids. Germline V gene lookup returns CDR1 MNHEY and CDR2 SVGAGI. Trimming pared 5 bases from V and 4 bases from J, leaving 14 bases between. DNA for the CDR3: TGTGCCAGCAGTGCCCTGACAGGCCCCTATGGCTACACCTTC. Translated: CASSALTGPYGYTF.

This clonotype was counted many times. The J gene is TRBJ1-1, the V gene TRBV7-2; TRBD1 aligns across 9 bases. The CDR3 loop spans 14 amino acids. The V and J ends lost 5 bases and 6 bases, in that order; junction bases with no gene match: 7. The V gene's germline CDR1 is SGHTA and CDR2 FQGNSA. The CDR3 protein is CASSTPGQGAEAFF. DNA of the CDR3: TGTGCCAGCAGCACTCCGGGACAGGGTGCTGAAGCTTTCTTT. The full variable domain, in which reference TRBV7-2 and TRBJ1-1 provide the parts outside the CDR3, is GAGVSQSPSNKVTEKGKDVELRCDPISGHTALYWYRQSLGQGLEFLIYFQGNSAPDKSGLPSDRFSAERTGGSVSTLTIQRTQQEDSAVYLCASSTPGQGAEAFFGQGTRLTVV.

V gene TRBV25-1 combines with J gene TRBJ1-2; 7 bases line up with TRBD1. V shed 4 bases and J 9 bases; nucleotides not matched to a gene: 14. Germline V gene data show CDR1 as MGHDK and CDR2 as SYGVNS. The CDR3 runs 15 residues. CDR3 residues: CASSASGQSQFRYTF. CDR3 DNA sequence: TGTGCCAGCAGTGCCTCGGGACAGAGTCAATTCCGCTACACCTTC.

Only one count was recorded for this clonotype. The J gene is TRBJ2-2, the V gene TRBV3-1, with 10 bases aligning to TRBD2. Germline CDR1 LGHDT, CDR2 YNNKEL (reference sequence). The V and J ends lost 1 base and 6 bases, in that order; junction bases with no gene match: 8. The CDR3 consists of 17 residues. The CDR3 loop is CASSQGVLAGEAGELFF. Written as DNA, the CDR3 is TGTGCCAGCAGCCAAGGGGTCCTAGCGGGAGAGGCCGGGGAGCTGTTTTTT.

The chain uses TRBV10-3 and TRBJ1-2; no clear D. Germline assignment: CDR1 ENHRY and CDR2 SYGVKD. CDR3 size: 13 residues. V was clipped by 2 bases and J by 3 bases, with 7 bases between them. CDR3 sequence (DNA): TGTGCCATCAGTGAGGCCCCAGACTATGGCTACACCTTC. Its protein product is CAISEAPDYGYTF.

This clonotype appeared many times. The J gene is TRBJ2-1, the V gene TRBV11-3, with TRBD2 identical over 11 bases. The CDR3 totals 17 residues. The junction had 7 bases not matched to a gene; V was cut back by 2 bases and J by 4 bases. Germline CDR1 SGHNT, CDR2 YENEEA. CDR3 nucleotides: TGTGCCAGCAGCTTATCCTCACTAGCGGGAGCTTACAATGAGCAGTTCTTC. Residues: CASSLSSLAGAYNEQFF.